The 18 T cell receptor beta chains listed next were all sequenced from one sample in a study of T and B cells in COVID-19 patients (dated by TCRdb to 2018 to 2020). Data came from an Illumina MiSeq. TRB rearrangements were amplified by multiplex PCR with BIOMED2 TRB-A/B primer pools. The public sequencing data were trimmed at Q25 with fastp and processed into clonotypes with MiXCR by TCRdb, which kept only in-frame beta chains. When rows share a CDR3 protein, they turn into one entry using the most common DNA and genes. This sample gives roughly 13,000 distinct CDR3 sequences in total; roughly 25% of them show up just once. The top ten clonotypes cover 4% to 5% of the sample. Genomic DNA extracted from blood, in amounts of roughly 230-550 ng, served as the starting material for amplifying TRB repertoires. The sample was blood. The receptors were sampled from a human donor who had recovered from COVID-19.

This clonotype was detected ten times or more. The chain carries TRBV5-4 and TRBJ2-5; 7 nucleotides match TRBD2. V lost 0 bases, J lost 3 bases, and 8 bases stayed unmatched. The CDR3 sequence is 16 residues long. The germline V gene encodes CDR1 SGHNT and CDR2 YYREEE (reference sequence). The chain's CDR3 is CASSLGAAGLKETQYF. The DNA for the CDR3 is TGTGCCAGCAGCTTGGGAGCAGCGGGACTAAAAGAGACCCAGTACTTC.

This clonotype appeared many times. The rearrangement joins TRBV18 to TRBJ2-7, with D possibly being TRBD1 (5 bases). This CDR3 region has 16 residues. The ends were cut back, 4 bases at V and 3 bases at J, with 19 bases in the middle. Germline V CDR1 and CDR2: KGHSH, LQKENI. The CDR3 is CASSRLPIGELYEQYF. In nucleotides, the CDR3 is TGTGCCAGCTCACGGCTCCCCATAGGGGAACTCTACGAGCAGTACTTC.

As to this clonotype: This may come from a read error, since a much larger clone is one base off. The CDR3 is CASSQQGLSAEAFF. CDR3 nucleotide sequence: TGTGCCAGCAGCCAACAGGGTTTGAGTGCTGAAGCTTTCTTT. This chain connects TRBV12-3 or TRBV12-4 to TRBJ1-1; D is perhaps TRBD1 (6 bases). This CDR3 region has 14 residues. Trimming left V 6 bases short and J 6 bases short, with 17 bases between.

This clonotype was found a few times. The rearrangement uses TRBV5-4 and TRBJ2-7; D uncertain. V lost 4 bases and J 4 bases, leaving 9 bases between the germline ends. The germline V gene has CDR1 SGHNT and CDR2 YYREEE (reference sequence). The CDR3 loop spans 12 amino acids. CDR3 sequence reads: CASSVMGYEQYF. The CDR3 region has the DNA TGTGCCAGCAGCGTCATGGGATACGAGCAGTACTTC. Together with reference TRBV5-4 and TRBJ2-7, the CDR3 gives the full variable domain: ETGVTQSPTHLIKTRGQQVTLRCSSQSGHNTVSWYQQALGQGPQFIFQYYREEENGRGNFPPRFSGLQFPNYSSELNVNALELDDSALYLCASSVMGYEQYFGPGTRLTVT.

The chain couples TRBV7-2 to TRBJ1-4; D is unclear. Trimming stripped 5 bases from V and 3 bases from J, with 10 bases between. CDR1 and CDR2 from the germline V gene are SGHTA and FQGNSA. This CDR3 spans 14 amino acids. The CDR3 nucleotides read TGTGCCAGCAGCCAGGATGCAGCTAATGAAAAACTGTTTTTT. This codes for CASSQDAANEKLFF.

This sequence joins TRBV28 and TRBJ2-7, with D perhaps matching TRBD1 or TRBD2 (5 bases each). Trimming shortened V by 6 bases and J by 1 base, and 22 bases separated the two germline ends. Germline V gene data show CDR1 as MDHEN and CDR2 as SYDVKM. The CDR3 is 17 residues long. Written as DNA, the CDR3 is TGTGCCAGCAGAGGGCAGGAGACGGGGCGCCAGTCCTACGAGCAGTACTTC. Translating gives CASRGQETGRQSYEQYF.

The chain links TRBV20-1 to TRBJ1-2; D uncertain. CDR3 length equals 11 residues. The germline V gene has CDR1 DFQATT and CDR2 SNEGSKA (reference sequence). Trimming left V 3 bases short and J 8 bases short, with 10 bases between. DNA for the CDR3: TGCAGTGCTAGGCGAGGTACCGGCTACACCTTC. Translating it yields CSARRGTGYTF.

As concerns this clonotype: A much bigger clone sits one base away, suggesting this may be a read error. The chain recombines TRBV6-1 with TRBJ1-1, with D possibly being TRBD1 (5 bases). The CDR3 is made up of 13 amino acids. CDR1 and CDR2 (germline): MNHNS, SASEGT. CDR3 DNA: TGTGCCAGCAGTATGACAGAGAACACTGAAGCTTACTTT. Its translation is CASSMTENTEAYF.

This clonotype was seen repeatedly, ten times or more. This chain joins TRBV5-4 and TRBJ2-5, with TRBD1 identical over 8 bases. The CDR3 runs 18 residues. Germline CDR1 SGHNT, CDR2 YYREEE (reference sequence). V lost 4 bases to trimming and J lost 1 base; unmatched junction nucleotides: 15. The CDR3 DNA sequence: TGTGCCAGCAGCCAGTCGACAGGGGTCGAGACTAGCCAAGAGACCCAGTACTTC. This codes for CASSQSTGVETSQETQYF.

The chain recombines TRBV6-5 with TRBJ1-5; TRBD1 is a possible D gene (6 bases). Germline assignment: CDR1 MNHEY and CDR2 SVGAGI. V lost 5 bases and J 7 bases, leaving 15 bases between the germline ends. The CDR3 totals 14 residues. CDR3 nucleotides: TGTGCCAGCAGTGTCGTGACAGGAGGGCAGCCCCAGCATTTT. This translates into CASSVVTGGQPQHF.

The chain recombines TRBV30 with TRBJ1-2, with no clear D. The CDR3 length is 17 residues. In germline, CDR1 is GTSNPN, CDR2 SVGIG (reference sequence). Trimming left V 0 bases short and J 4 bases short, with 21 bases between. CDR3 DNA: TGTGCCTGGAGTGTACACCCCCCGCAAAGAAGTTTCTATGGCTACACCTTC. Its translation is CAWSVHPPQRSFYGYTF.

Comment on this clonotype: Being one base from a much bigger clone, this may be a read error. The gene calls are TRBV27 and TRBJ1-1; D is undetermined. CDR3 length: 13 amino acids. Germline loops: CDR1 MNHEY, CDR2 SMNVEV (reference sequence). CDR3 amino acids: CASGLEGYTEAFF. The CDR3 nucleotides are TGTGCCAGCGGTTTAGAAGGTTACACTGAAGCTTTCTTT.

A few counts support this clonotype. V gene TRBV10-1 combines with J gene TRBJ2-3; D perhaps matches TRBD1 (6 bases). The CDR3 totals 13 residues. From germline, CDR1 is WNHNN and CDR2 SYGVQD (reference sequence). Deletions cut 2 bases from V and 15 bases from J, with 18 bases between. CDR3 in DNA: TGCGCCAGCAGTGAGACAACCGGGACAAAGGCATATTTT. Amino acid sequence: CASSETTGTKAYF.

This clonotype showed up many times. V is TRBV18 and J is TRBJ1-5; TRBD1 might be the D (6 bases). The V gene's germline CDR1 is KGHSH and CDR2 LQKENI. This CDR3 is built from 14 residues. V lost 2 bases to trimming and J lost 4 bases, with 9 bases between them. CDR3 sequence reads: CASSPGQSNQPQHF. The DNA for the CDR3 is TGTGCCAGCTCACCAGGACAGTCTAATCAGCCCCAGCATTTT.

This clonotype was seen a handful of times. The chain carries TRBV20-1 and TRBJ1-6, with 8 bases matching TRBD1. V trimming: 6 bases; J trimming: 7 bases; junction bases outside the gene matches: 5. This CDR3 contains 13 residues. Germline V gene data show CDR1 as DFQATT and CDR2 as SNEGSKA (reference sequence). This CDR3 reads CSARGTGNSPLHF. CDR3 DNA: TGCAGTGCAAGGGGGACAGGCAATTCACCCCTCCACTTT.

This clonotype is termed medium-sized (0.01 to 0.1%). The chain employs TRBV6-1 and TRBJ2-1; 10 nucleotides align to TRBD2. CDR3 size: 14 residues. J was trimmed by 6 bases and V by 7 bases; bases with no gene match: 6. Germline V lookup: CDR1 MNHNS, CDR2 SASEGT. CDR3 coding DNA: TGTGCCAGCAAGGGAGCGGGGGGGCGCAATGAGCAGTTCTTC. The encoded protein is CASKGAGGRNEQFF.

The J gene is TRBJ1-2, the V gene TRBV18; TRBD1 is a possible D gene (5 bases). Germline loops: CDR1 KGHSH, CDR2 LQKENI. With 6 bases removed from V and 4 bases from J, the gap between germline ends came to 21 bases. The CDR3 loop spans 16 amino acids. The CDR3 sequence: CASSKNMDKAGYGYTF. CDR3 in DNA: TGTGCCAGCTCGAAAAATATGGACAAGGCGGGCTATGGCTACACCTTC.

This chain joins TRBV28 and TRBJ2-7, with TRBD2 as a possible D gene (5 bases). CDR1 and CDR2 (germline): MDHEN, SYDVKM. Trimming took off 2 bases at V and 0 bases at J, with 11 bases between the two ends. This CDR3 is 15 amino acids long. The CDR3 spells CASSLGLSGSYEQYF. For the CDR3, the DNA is TGTGCCAGCAGTTTAGGACTTTCGGGCTCCTACGAGCAGTACTTC.